This entry features one T cell receptor beta chain sequence. The immunoSEQ assay was v3. Sequencing was performed with immunoSEQ multiplex PCR; in TCRdb, only in-frame clones are kept and a portion is missing. In the table there are about 53,000 clones, around 67% of which are singletons. The entry originates in a study of TIL therapy for anti-PD-1-resistant metastatic lung cancer. Study at large: Tumors were harvested before any PD-1/PD-L1 blockade. Median tumor PD-L1 proportion score was approximately 6.3%.

The CDR3 sequence is 15 residues long. Between the trimmed V and J ends, which lost 1 base and 0 bases, there was a span of 9 bases. Germline CDR1 reads SGHTA; CDR2 reads FQGNSA. Time point defined: pre-treatment sample, taken before nivolumab and TIL therapy. This chain connects TRBV7-2 to TRBJ1-2, with D possibly matching TRBD1 (5 bases). Sequences were derived from blood, sampled at baseline. The receptor's source is a person aged 25-80 years with non-small cell lung cancer. CDR3 region: CASSLDHRSNYGYTF. The CDR3 region has the DNA TGTGCCAGCAGCTTAGACCACAGGTCTAACTATGGCTACACCTTC.